This T cell receptor beta chain was sequenced in a study of radiotherapy plus CTLA-4 blockade in lung cancer. The germline V gene has CDR1 SGHRS and CDR2 YFSETQ. The CDR3 sequence is 13 residues long. V lost 0 bases, J lost 1 base, and 2 bases lay in between. The repertoire was sequenced with immunoSEQ multiplex PCR; TCRdb's copy has only in-frame clones and lacks some. Of about 88,000 clones listed, more than 70% are singletons. This chain connects TRBV5-1 to TRBJ1-5, with D unclear. The receptor comes from a human donor with non-small cell lung cancer that progressed on radiotherapy plus ipilimumab. Sequenced material: peripheral blood, taken from a patient treated with radiotherapy plus ipilimumab. This chain's CDR3 is CASSLESNQPQHF. The CDR3 bases are TGCGCCAGCAGCTTGGAGAGCAATCAGCCCCAGCATTTT.